A single sample gave rise to the 23 T cell receptor beta chains below, sequenced in a study of beta chain features in type 1 diabetes. Study-wide results and limits: TCRB CDR3s from Type 1 diabetes patients were moderately but significantly shorter in all four CD4+ subsets.

As every portion of the isolated RNA was reverse transcribed, the sequencing read expressed TCRB transcripts. Here immunoSEQ multiplex PCR was the method, and the copy in TCRdb shows in-frame clones only, minus some. Of 100,000 to 150,000 clones listed, 17% were seen once; the top ten hold roughly 2.6%. These receptors have no known antigen. The sample consisted of central memory CD4+ T cells from blood. The receptor source for this set is a man younger than 30 with type 1 diabetes.

This clone has a handful of counts. The genes are TRBV5-1 and TRBJ2-5; 10 bases align to TRBD1. Germline CDR1 SGHRS, CDR2 YFSETQ. The ends lost 4 bases at V and 4 bases at J; junction bases unmatched: 13. The CDR3 runs 17 residues. CDR3 residues: CASSRDRGSILGETQYF. Written as DNA, the CDR3 is TGCGCCAGCAGCCGGGACAGGGGAAGTATATTGGGAGAGACCCAGTACTTC. Full variable domain (outside the CDR3, taken from reference TRBV5-1 and TRBJ2-5): KAGVTQTPRYLIKTRGQQVTLSCSPISGHRSVSWYQQTPGQGLQFLFEYFSETQRNKGNFPGRFSGRQFSNSRSEMNVSTLELGDSALYLCASSRDRGSILGETQYFGPGTRLLVL.

V gene TRBV29-1 combines with J gene TRBJ2-7; 7 bases line up with TRBD2. The CDR3 has 13 amino acids. V shed 0 bases and J 4 bases; nucleotides not matched to a gene: 3. The germline CDR1 and CDR2 sequences are SQVTM and ANQGSEA. The CDR3 reads CSVEDPGRYEQYF. The CDR3 DNA sequence: TGCAGCGTTGAAGACCCCGGGAGGTACGAGCAGTACTTC.

A few counts support this clone. This chain connects TRBV5-8 to TRBJ1-5; D is perhaps TRBD1 (5 bases). Trimming removed 2 bases from V and 4 bases from J, with 10 bases in between. CDR3 length: 14 residues. Germline V CDR1 and CDR2: SGHTS, YDEGEE. The CDR3 sequence is CASSFGHINQPQHF. CDR3 bases: TGTGCCAGCAGCTTTGGACACATAAATCAGCCCCAGCATTTT.

This clone was seen a handful of times. This rearrangement joins TRBV4-3 to TRBJ2-7; 9 bases match TRBD1. CDR1 and CDR2 from the germline V gene are LGHNA and YSLEER. The CDR3 loop spans 15 amino acids. V was clipped by 3 bases and J by 6 bases; unmatched bases: 9. CDR3 DNA: TGCGCCAGCAGCCAGGACAGGGGAAAAAGTGGCGAGCAGTACTTC. Protein product: CASSQDRGKSGEQYF.

In this sample, this clone turned up a few times. The chain joins TRBV5-4 to TRBJ2-7, with 8 bases fitting TRBD2. Germline V gene data show CDR1 as SGHNT and CDR2 as YYREEE (reference sequence). V dropped 4 bases and J dropped 0; count of bases not matched to a gene: 9. This CDR3 is 16 amino acids long. In DNA form, the CDR3 reads TGTGCCAGCAGCCCCCCCGGGCTAGCGGGCTCCTACGAGCAGTACTTC. Amino acids: CASSPPGLAGSYEQYF.

This clone showed up just a few times. This chain uses TRBV2 with TRBJ2-7; D may be TRBD2 (6 bases). Germline V CDR1 and CDR2: SNHLY, FYNNEI. Between the trimmed V and J ends, which lost 6 bases and 5 bases, there was a span of 20 bases. The CDR3 totals 15 residues. Here the CDR3 reads CASREGPRARNEQYF. The CDR3 region has the DNA TGTGCCAGCAGGGAGGGACCGAGGGCTAGGAACGAGCAGTACTTC.

The J gene is TRBJ1-1, the V gene TRBV28; TRBD1 matches 7 bases. Germline V gives CDR1 MDHEN, CDR2 SYDVKM. J lost 1 base, V lost 5 bases, and 7 bases had no gene match. This CDR3 spans 15 amino acids. The CDR3 here is CASSKTGRGNTEAFF. CDR3 coding DNA: TGTGCCAGCAGTAAGACAGGGCGGGGGAACACTGAAGCTTTCTTT.

The chain is built from TRBV2 and TRBJ2-3; 8 bases map to TRBD1. The V gene's germline CDR1 is SNHLY and CDR2 FYNNEI. The V and J ends lost 7 bases and 0 bases, in that order; junction bases with no gene match: 9. The CDR3 extends over 16 amino acids. CDR3 protein: CASTSDRDRSTDTQYF. The DNA for the CDR3 is TGTGCCAGCACCAGTGACCGGGACAGGAGCACAGATACGCAGTATTTT.

This clone was recorded at least ten times. This chain connects TRBV30 to TRBJ2-7, with D perhaps TRBD1 (5 bases). The CDR3 has 12 amino acids. CDR1 and CDR2 from the germline V gene are GTSNPN and SVGIG (reference sequence). The V end was cut by 0 bases, the J end by 11 bases, with 14 bases between. This chain's CDR3 is CAWSVLLRAEYF. CDR3 DNA: TGTGCCTGGAGTGTACTCCTCAGGGCGGAGTACTTC.

This clone was counted a few times. This sequence joins TRBV5-1 and TRBJ1-5; a weak D match, TRBD1 (5 bases). Germline V gene lookup returns CDR1 SGHRS and CDR2 YFSETQ. V was clipped by 2 bases and J by 6 bases, with 12 bases between them. This CDR3 contains 14 residues. CDR3 region: CASSFGEGSQPQHF. CDR3 nucleotide sequence: TGCGCCAGCAGCTTCGGAGAGGGGTCTCAGCCCCAGCATTTT.

This clone was counted only a few times. The chain employs TRBV7-9 and TRBJ2-3, with TRBD1 as a possible D gene (5 bases). V lost 7 bases and J lost 7, with 24 bases in between. This CDR3 region has 16 residues. From germline, CDR1 is SEHNR and CDR2 FQNEAQ (reference sequence). CDR3 in amino acids: CASIYAQGPLRNTQYF. In DNA form, the CDR3 reads TGTGCCAGCATCTATGCTCAGGGCCCTCTTCGAAATACGCAGTATTTT.

There are a few counts of this clone. The chain uses TRBV7-8 and TRBJ2-1, with 11 bases aligning to TRBD2. The CDR3 has 16 residues. Germline values: CDR1 SGHVS, CDR2 FQNEAQ. V dropped 2 bases and J dropped 9; count of bases not matched to a gene: 9. In DNA form, the CDR3 reads TGTGCCAGCAGCTTATCAGGGTTAGCGGGGGGGTCTGAGCAGTTCTTC. The encoded protein is CASSLSGLAGGSEQFF.

The J gene is TRBJ2-2, the V gene TRBV7-2; D is unclear. Per germline, CDR1 SGHTA and CDR2 FQGNSA. CDR3 size: 14 residues. The V and J ends lost 5 bases and 5 bases respectively, with 12 bases between them. The CDR3, as DNA: TGTGCCAGCAGCGCCCCAGTGTTAACCGGGGAGCTGTTTTTT. Its translation: CASSAPVLTGELFF.

The chain uses TRBV30 and TRBJ2-1; D unresolved. The CDR3 runs to 15 residues. Looked up from germline, CDR1 is GTSNPN and CDR2 is SVGIG (reference sequence). V lost 3 bases to trimming and J lost 7 bases, with 19 bases between them. The CDR3 protein is CAWRPLADIRNEQFF. CDR3 nucleotides: TGTGCCTGGAGACCCCTGGCGGATATCAGAAATGAGCAGTTCTTC. Looking up the rest from reference TRBV30 and TRBJ2-1 gives the full variable domain: SQTIHQWPATLVQPVGSPLSLECTVEGTSNPNLYWYRQAAGRGLQLLFYSVGIGQISSEVPQNLSASRPQDRQFILSSKKLLLSDSGFYLCAWRPLADIRNEQFFGPGTRLTVL.

In this sample, this clone turned up a few times. The gene calls are TRBV2 and TRBJ1-1, with D possibly matching TRBD1 (5 bases). The CDR3 length is 13 residues. V shed 5 bases and J shed 0 bases, with 7 bases lying between them. CDR1 SNHLY and CDR2 FYNNEI come from the germline V gene. For the CDR3, the DNA is TGTGCCAGCAGTTCACAGGTGAACACTGAAGCTTTCTTT. It specifies CASSSQVNTEAFF. Based on the CDR3 plus reference TRBV2 and TRBJ1-1, the full variable domain is EPEVTQTPSHQVTQMGQEVILRCVPISNHLYFYWYRQILGQKVEFLVSFYNNEISEKSEIFDDQFSVERPDGSNFTLKIRSTKLEDSAMYFCASSSQVNTEAFFGQGTRLTVV.

The chain has TRBV15 and TRBJ1-3, with 7 bases that match TRBD1. Germline loops: CDR1 LNHNV, CDR2 YYDKDF (reference sequence). The CDR3 runs to 13 residues. Germline trimming cut 4 bases from V and 4 bases from J; bases unmatched to any gene: 1. DNA for the CDR3: TGTGCCACCAGCACGGACAGGGGAAACACCATATATTTT. Translation gives CATSTDRGNTIYF. Looking up the rest from reference TRBV15 and TRBJ1-3 gives the full variable domain: DAMVIQNPRYQVTQFGKPVTLSCSQTLNHNVMYWYQQKSSQAPKLLFHYYDKDFNNEADTPDNFQSRRPNTSFCFLDIRSPGLGDTAMYLCATSTDRGNTIYFGEGSWLTVV.

This clone has only a few counts. The chain is built from TRBV29-1 and TRBJ2-1; 9 bases agree with TRBD1. J was trimmed by 0 bases and V by 7 bases; bases with no gene match: 16. The CDR3 is made up of 18 amino acids. The germline CDR1 and CDR2 sequences are SQVTM and ANQGSEA. As DNA, the CDR3 is TGCAGCGCACCGGGACAGGGTGCCCTAGTTCGCTCCTACAATGAGCAGTTCTTC. It is translated as CSAPGQGALVRSYNEQFF.

There are a few counts of this clone. The chain links TRBV11-2 to TRBJ2-5; TRBD1 is a possible D gene (5 bases). The CDR3 is 14 residues long. The V end was cut by 1 base, the J end by 4 bases, with 10 bases between. From germline, CDR1 is SGHAT and CDR2 FQNNGV. CDR3 residues: CASSLGRVLETQYF. The DNA for the CDR3 is TGTGCCAGCAGCTTAGGCAGGGTTTTAGAGACCCAGTACTTC.

CDR3 bases: TGCGCCAGCAGCCAGCAGGGGGCGGAGACCCAGTACTTC. Translating it yields CASSQQGAETQYF. This chain joins TRBV4-3 and TRBJ2-5, with TRBD1 identical over 8 bases. The V gene's germline CDR1 is LGHNA and CDR2 YSLEER. With V trimmed by 3 bases and J by 5 bases, 2 bases remained unmatched. This CDR3 has 13 residues.

V gene TRBV4-3 combines with J gene TRBJ2-5, with D perhaps matching TRBD1 or TRBD2 (5 bases each). Germline-derived CDR1 and CDR2 are LGHNA and YSLEER. The ends were cut back, 0 bases at V and 5 bases at J, with 13 bases in the middle. The CDR3 spans 15 residues. CDR3 in DNA: TGCGCCAGCAGCCAAGAGAGAGACTGGGGGGAGACCCAGTACTTC. Translation: CASSQERDWGETQYF.

This clone was observed a few times. The chain carries TRBV25-1 and TRBJ2-2; 9 bases are shared with TRBD1. Trimming at V came to 4 bases and at J to 7 bases, leaving 7 bases not matched to a gene. The germline V gene encodes CDR1 MGHDK and CDR2 SYGVNS. The CDR3 is 15 amino acids. The DNA for the CDR3 is TGTGCCAGCAGTGCCGACAGGGGGGTTAGCGGGGAGCTGTTTTTT. The encoded protein is CASSADRGVSGELFF. The full variable domain, its missing parts supplied by reference TRBV25-1 and TRBJ2-2, is EADIYQTPRYLVIGTGKKITLECSQTMGHDKMYWYQQDPGMELHLIHYSYGVNSTEKGDLSSESTVSRIRTEHFPLTLESARPSHTSQYLCASSADRGVSGELFFGEGSRLTVL.

Written as DNA, the CDR3 is TGTGCCAGCAGCGCAGGGTTGTCCGCAAATGGCTACACCTTC. As protein: CASSAGLSANGYTF. The chain carries TRBV7-3 and TRBJ1-2; D might be TRBD1 (5 bases). Germline CDR1 and CDR2: SGHTA and FQGTGA. V lost 5 bases to trimming and J lost 6 bases, with 16 bases between them. The CDR3 loop spans 14 amino acids.

The V gene is TRBV5-1, the J gene TRBJ2-5; the D is unclear. Germline CDR1 is SGHRS and CDR2 is YFSETQ. The CDR3 extends over 10 amino acids. V was cut by 5 bases and J by 5 bases, with 4 bases left in between. The CDR3 DNA reads as TGCGCCAGCAGTGGGGAGACCCAGTACTTC. As protein: CASSGETQYF.